This T cell receptor beta chain was identified in a study of Ad26.COV2.S vaccination and SARS-CoV-2 variants. Study-wide background: Donor was in the COV1001 Ad26.COV2.S trial arm. Administration of Ad26.COV2.S was intramuscular, either once or twice 56 days apart.

Broader study findings: Spike-specific TCR breadth was greater in vaccine than placebo recipients.

A word on this clone: Its antigen is undetermined. This CDR3 is also generated by other DNA sequences in the sample.

Trimming removed 0 bases from V and 5 bases from J, with 7 bases in between. The CDR3 is 13 residues long. Germline V gene data show CDR1 as SGHTA and CDR2 as FQGTGA. This table comes from immunoSEQ multiplex PCR, and its TCRdb copy is limited to in-frame clones, with some not included. The data contain about 680,000 clones, about 89% of them singletons. The treatment is: around 19 received Ad26.COV2.S at low or high dose, single or two shots; roughly five received placebo; per-sample allocation not given. Each sample was drawn 63 days after the first injection (of vaccine or placebo). Vaccination employed an Ad26 vector expressing the Wuhan-strain SARS-CoV-2 spike.

This TCR came from a person aged 18 to 59 who received the Ad26.COV2.S COVID-19 vaccine or a placebo. The gene calls are TRBV7-3 and TRBJ2-5; maybe TRBD2 (6 bases). This specimen was peripheral blood, taken in a trial of Ad26.COV2.S vaccine versus placebo. Here the CDR3 reads CASSLTGGETQYF. The CDR3 DNA reads TGTGCCAGCAGCTTAACGGGGGGTGAGACCCAGTACTTC.